This T cell receptor beta chain was observed in a study of T cell clonality in common variable immunodeficiency (dated by TCRdb to 2013 to 2016). Most CVID patients and most healthy controls were of Caucasian heritage. Heparinized peripheral whole blood samples of roughly 4.5 to 8 ml were collected from each donor. Genomic DNA from adults with common variable immune deficiency (CVID) and from healthy adult controls was used for sequencing of TCRbeta CDR3 repertoires. There were 22 healthy adult volunteers in the control group (around twelve female and around ten male), ranging in age from roughly 20 to 70 years, with a mean age of roughly 35. Diluted blood was density-centrifuged over Hypaque 1077 or Ficoll-Paque to isolate peripheral blood mononuclear cells. Unsorted mononuclear cells served as the source of genomic DNA, which was extracted either by Qiagen column purification or by a centrifugation-based method.

CVID samples and control samples contributed equivalent amounts of genomic DNA as sequencing input. For every sample, a 60 bp segment covering the rearranged TCRbeta CDR3 region was amplified and then sequenced. The immunoSEQ assay, a bias-corrected multiplex PCR combined with high-throughput sequencing, was used for TCRbeta amplification. The authors' analysis ran thus. Each unique nucleotide sequence was treated as a clone and annotated with V, D and J genes, copy number and frequency. Sequences were labeled productive if in frame, and non-productive if out of frame or containing stop codons. As previously described, Shannon's entropy was used to calculate clonality. The predicted amino acid sequences of productive clones were used to derive mean CDR3 Kyte-Doolittle hydropathy. Hierarchical clustering of scaled V gene usage was performed with the R hclust function using Manhattan distance and complete linkage. Sharing of clones by CDR3 amino acid sequence was evaluated by resampling 12 repertoires per group over 100 rounds. The repertoires were searched for about 70 published EBV-specific TCRbeta sequences and almost 250 published CMV-specific TCRbeta sequences. A couple of CVID samples that yielded fewer than 10,000 sequences were excluded from the analysis, so roughly 40 CVID repertoires were retained. Drawn from immuneACCESS, this table holds only the in-frame rearrangements with V and J called that TCRdb kept. Clones are partly lost; checked studies trace under half to an unresolved V gene and leave the rest unexplained. V, J and clone size reflect that table, while D and trimming were determined from the DNA. For this sample the table reports roughly 51,000 clones, with no clone seen just once. The ten largest clones add up to 4.5% to 5.5% of the sample.

Overall study results and their limits: Fewer TCRbeta clones were shared among CVID subjects than among healthy controls (p < 0.0001). Correlations between repertoire features and clinical complications were limited by patient heterogeneity within the CVID cohort. It was noted by the authors that sequencing of the repertoires of T cell subpopulations would be needed to clarify the cause of the increased clonality in CVID. Fewer deletions and N-nucleotide insertions were reportedly observed in CVID TCRbeta sequences, and highly modified clones with 13 or more V deletions were reportedly absent from CVID TCRbeta sequences. TCRbeta clonality was higher in CVID subjects than in healthy controls (t-test p = 0.018), and the increase was most characteristic of about a third of subjects. Even though DNA input was the same, control samples had an average of about 90,000 unique sequences each, compared with 25,000 to 35,000 in CVID samples.

In the case of this clone: The antigen it binds to is not known. A much larger clone lies one base from this, so it may be a read error. Read coverage stops 3 residues before the CDR3 terminus; the germline J gene supplies the remainder.

Its CDR3 holds 14 amino acids, cysteine through phenylalanine. Of the CDR3's DNA, 33 bases were read; they are in frame from base 1. CDR1 and CDR2 are read off the germline V gene as MNHEY and SVGEGT. The sequenced sample consisted of peripheral blood mononuclear cells. The rearranged segments are TRBV6-2 or TRBV6-3 and TRBJ1-5; 5 matching bases give a weak D call of TRBD1. The sequence was obtained from a person aged 18-70 years in good health. Here the CDR3 is given as CAIQDGGSKQPQHF. The part of the CDR3 DNA that was read is TGTGCCATACAGGACGGAGGTAGCAAGCAGCCC.